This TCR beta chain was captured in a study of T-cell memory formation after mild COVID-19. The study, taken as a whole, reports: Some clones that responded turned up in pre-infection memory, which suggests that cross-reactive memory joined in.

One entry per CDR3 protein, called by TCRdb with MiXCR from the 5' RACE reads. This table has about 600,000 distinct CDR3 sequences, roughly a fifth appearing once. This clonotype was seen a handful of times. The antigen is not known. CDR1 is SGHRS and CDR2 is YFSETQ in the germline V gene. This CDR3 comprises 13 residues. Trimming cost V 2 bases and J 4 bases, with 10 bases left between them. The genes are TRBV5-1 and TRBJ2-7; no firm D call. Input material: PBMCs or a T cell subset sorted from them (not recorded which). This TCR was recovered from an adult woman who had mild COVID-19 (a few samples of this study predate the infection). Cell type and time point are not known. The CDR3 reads CASSFEARYEQYF. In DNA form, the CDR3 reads TGCGCCAGCAGCTTCGAAGCGAGGTACGAGCAGTACTTC.